The 3 T cell receptor beta chains below come from one sample, sequenced in a study of blood T cell repertoires in COVID-19. Using immunoSEQ multiplex PCR, the repertoire was profiled, and TCRdb retains in-frame clones only, with some absent. The data contain some 450,000 clones, about 87% of them seen just once; the ten biggest clones take up 10% to 15%. Sequenced input: peripheral blood. The receptors originated from a woman aged 50 to 65 with COVID-19, enrolled during active disease.

The CDR3 region has the DNA TGTGCCAGCAGCTTGTTACCGTCAAGCGGAAGTCTCAATCAGCCCCAGCATTTT. Encoded protein: CASSLLPSSGSLNQPQHF. V and J are TRBV7-2 and TRBJ1-5, with D hard to call. The ends were cut back, 3 bases at V and 3 bases at J, with 21 bases in the middle. The CDR3 contains 18 residues. Germline assignment: CDR1 SGHTA and CDR2 FQGNSA. The full variable domain, with the rest looked up from reference TRBV7-2 and TRBJ1-5, is GAGVSQSPSNKVTEKGKDVELRCDPISGHTALYWYRQSLGQGLEFLIYFQGNSAPDKSGLPSDRFSAERTGGSVSTLTIQRTQQEDSAVYLCASSLLPSSGSLNQPQHFGDGTRLSIL.

The J gene is TRBJ2-3, the V gene TRBV5-1; 8 bases are shared with TRBD2. This CDR3 region has 16 residues. With V trimmed by 0 bases and J by 2 bases, 5 bases remained unmatched. Germline CDR1 reads SGHRS; CDR2 reads YFSETQ. CDR3 DNA: TGCGCCAGCAGCTTGGGGCTAGCGGGCTACACAGATACGCAGTATTTT. Its protein product is CASSLGLAGYTDTQYF. The variable domain in full, with the rest retrieved from reference TRBV5-1 and TRBJ2-3, is KAGVTQTPRYLIKTRGQQVTLSCSPISGHRSVSWYQQTPGQGLQFLFEYFSETQRNKGNFPGRFSGRQFSNSRSEMNVSTLELGDSALYLCASSLGLAGYTDTQYFGPGTRLTVL.

This clone was seen once. The chain recombines TRBV5-4 with TRBJ1-2; 10 bases map to TRBD1. The V gene's germline CDR1 is SGHNT and CDR2 YYREEE (reference sequence). J was trimmed by 2 bases and V by 5 bases; bases with no gene match: 6. CDR3 length: 15 amino acids. CDR3 sequence: CASRPKTGGNYGYTF. For the CDR3, the DNA is TGTGCCAGCAGGCCGAAGACAGGGGGCAACTATGGCTACACCTTC.